This T cell receptor beta chain was obtained from a study of T cells in Graves' hyperthyroidism and ophthalmopathy (dated by TCRdb to the late 2010s). About the full investigation: To identify TCR V-J signatures that set the groups apart, the researchers used a discovery cohort of about a hundred patients, made up of around 40 with Graves' ophthalmopathy and 57 with stable Graves' hyperthyroidism. Whether ophthalmopathy could be predicted prospectively was tested in an independent validation cohort made up of some 20 hyperthyroidism patients plus 17 patients who later progressed to ophthalmopathy. The 100 discovery patients were divided at random into training and test sets in a 7:3 ratio. In several Graves' hyperthyroidism patients, the study also compared T-cell repertoires from thyroid tissue with T-cell repertoires from blood. Once sampling was done, hyperthyroidism patients were given methimazole at a starting dose of 30 mg daily, whereas ophthalmopathy patients were given high-dose intravenous methylprednisolone. The paper reports TCR Vbeta CDR3 sequencing of about 140 peripheral blood samples: over 40 ophthalmopathy, roughly 74 hyperthyroidism and roughly 17 progressor patients.

Germline trimming: 6 bases from V, 2 bases from J; junction bases outside gene matches: 6. The CDR3 runs 16 amino acids, cysteine and phenylalanine included. Just CDR3 DNA is preserved here, 48 bases in frame from base 1. CDR1 and CDR2, looked up from the germline V gene, are MNHNS and SASEGT. Stable Graves' hyperthyroidism was defined as the absence of progression to ophthalmopathy over 18 months of follow-up. The hyperthyroidism patients were between 18 and 65 years old and newly diagnosed, with a disease duration of less than 2 months. Patients with uncontrolled infections, other autoimmune diseases, pregnancy or lactation were excluded. Diagnoses were established on the basis of clinical symptoms, serum thyroxine and TRAb, thyroid ultrasound, and orbital computed tomography. Trizol reagent was used to extract total RNA, and RNA quality was then checked on an Agilent 2100 Bioanalyzer. The TCR beta CDR3 regions were amplified from the RNA transcripts. A first-round RT-PCR of the TCR CDR3 used the HTBI primer set with the Qiagen OneStep RT-PCR kit. A second multiplex PCR round built the libraries, followed by size selection and purification. Paired-end sequencing of the libraries was performed with 100 bp reads on an Illumina HiSeq2000. In the source study's methods: SOAPnuke was used to process the raw data, throwing out any read that contained adapters or uncalled bases, had a mean Phred below 15, or lacked an exact constant-primer or identifier match. COPE v1.2.5 was used to merge the high-quality paired reads, and each unique nucleotide sequence was defined as a clonotype. MiTCR v1.1 was used to align clonotypes to the IMGT TRBV, TRBD and TRBJ reference segments. Only V-J combinations with frequency above 0.0001, covering approximately 99% of repertoires, were analysed. A TCS score was defined as the ratio between F50 (clonal expansion) and ExV (chaos), using BLOSUM62-based TCRdist between CDR3 peptides within each V-J. Welch's t-statistics and random forest reduced roughly 530 V-J features to about 12, which were used in a naive Bayes classifier (R e1071). The similarity between thyroid and blood repertoires was quantified using the Morisita-Horn index. TCRdb cleaned the public reads at Q25 with fastp, built clones with MiXCR and kept in-frame beta chains. Each record represents a unique CDR3 protein, reported with the most common genes and DNA among its rows. The V and J calls and clone size come from TCRdb's table, not from the authors' own analysis. Here the sample has 450,000 to 700,000 distinct CDR3 sequences; approximately 44% occur a single time. In total, the top ten clones hold about 8.3% of the sample.

Points the paper makes about the study in general: In validation, progression to ophthalmopathy was predicted by the model with around 71% sensitivity and around 76% specificity, a median of about 6 months before onset. A model built on a 13 V-J signature distinguished ophthalmopathy from stable hyperthyroidism, reaching around 90% sensitivity and 81% to 83% specificity in cross-validation and 80%/75% in testing. Most expanded thyroid clonotypes (frequency above 0.001) were also detected in blood, suggesting blood repertoires may reflect thyroid immune responses. Sample size was not statistically predetermined, and investigators were not blinded to group allocation.

A note on this clonotype: The antigen it binds to is not known. No clone much larger than this one lies a single base away; base qualities are absent.

Rearrangement joined TRBV6-1 to TRBJ2-3; 12 bases in the junction line up with TRBD2. Sequenced input: peripheral blood or thyroid tissue (not recorded which). The sequence derives from a woman under 30 with Graves' hyperthyroidism. The CDR3 loop reads CASRSGLAGYTDTQYF. In nucleotides, the sequence is TGTGCCAGCAGAAGCGGACTAGCGGGATACACAGATACGCAGTATTTT.